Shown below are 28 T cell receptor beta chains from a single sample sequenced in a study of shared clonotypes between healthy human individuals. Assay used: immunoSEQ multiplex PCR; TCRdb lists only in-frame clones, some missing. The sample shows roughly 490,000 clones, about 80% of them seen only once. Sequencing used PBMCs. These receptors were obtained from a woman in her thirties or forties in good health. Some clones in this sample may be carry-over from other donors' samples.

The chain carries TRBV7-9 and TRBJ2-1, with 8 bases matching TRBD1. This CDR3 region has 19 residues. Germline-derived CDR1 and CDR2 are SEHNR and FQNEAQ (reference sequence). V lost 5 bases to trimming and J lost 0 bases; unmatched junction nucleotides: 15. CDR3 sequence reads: CASSLGQGALKSSYNEQFF. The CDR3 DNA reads TGTGCCAGCAGCCTTGGACAGGGTGCCCTAAAGAGCTCCTACAATGAGCAGTTCTTC.

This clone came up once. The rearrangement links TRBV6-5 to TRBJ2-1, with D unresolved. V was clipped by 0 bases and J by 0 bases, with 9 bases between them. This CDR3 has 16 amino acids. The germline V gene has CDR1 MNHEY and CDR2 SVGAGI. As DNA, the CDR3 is TGTGCCAGCAGTTACTCTTTGGCGAGCTCCTACAATGAGCAGTTCTTC. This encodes CASSYSLASSYNEQFF.

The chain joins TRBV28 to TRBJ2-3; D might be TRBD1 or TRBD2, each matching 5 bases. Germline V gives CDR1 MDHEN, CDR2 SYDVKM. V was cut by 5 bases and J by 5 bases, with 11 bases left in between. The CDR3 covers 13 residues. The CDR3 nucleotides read TGTGCCAGCAGTGGGGACGGGCTAGATACGCAGTATTTT. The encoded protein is CASSGDGLDTQYF.

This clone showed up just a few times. CDR3 DNA: TGCAGCGTTGGGACAGGGGGCGCATTCTATGAGCAGTTCTTC. Residues: CSVGTGGAFYEQFF. V and J are TRBV29-1 and TRBJ2-1; 11 positions match TRBD1. The CDR3 is 14 residues long. The trim removed 4 bases at V and 8 bases at J, leaving 7 bases unmatched. Germline V gene data show CDR1 as SQVTM and CDR2 as ANQGSEA.

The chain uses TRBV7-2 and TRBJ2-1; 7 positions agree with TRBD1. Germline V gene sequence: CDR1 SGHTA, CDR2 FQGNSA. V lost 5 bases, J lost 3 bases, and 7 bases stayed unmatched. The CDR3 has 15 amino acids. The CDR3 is CASSPYRGGYNEQFF. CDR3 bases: TGTGCCAGCAGCCCGTACAGGGGTGGCTACAATGAGCAGTTCTTC.

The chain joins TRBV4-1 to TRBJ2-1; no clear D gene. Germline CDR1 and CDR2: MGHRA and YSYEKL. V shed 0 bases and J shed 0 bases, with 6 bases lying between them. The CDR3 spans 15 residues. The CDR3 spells CASSQDPSSYNEQFF. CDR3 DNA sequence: TGCGCCAGCAGCCAAGATCCCAGCTCCTACAATGAGCAGTTCTTC.

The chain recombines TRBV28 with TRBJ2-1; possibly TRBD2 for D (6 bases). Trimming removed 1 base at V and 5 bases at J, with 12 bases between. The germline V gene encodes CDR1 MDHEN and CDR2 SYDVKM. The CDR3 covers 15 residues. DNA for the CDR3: TGTGCCAGCAGTTTATTTAGCGGCAACAACAATGAGCAGTTCTTC. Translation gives CASSLFSGNNNEQFF.

CDR3 bases: TGTGCCAGCAGTTTAGACTTGGGAAGGCGCGGCACTGAAGCTTTCTTT. As protein: CASSLDLGRRGTEAFF. The genes are TRBV2 and TRBJ1-1; D call uncertain. The ends were cut back, 5 bases at V and 4 bases at J, with 20 bases in the middle. The CDR3 sequence is 16 residues long. Germline V gene sequence: CDR1 SNHLY, CDR2 FYNNEI. The full variable domain, in which reference TRBV2 and TRBJ1-1 provide the parts outside the CDR3, is EPEVTQTPSHQVTQMGQEVILRCVPISNHLYFYWYRQILGQKVEFLVSFYNNEISEKSEIFDDQFSVERPDGSNFTLKIRSTKLEDSAMYFCASSLDLGRRGTEAFFGQGTRLTVV.

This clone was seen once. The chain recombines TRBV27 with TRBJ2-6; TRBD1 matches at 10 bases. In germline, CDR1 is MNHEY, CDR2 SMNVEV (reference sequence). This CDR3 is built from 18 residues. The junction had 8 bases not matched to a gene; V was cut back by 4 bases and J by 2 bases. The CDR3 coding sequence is TGTGCCAGCAGTTCTGTCTGGGACAGGGGCCCTGGGGCCAACGTCCTGACTTTC. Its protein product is CASSSVWDRGPGANVLTF.

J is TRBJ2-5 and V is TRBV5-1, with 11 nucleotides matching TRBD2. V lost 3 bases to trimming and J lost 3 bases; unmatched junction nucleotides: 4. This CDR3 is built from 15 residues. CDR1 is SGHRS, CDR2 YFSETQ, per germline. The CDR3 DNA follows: TGCGCCAGCAGCTACGGGACTAGCGGCGAAGAGACCCAGTACTTC. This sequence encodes CASSYGTSGEETQYF.

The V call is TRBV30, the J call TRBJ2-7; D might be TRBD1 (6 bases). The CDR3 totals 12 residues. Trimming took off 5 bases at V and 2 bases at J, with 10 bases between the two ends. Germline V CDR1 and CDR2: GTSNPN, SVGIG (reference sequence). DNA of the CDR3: TGTGCCTGGGGCCGGGACACCTACGAGCAGTACTTC. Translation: CAWGRDTYEQYF.

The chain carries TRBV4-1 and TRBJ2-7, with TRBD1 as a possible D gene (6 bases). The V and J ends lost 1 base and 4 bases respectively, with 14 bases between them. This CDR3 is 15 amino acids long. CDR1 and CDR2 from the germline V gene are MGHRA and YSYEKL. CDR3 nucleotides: TGCGCCAGCAGCCAAGCCAGTTCACAGGGTTACGAGCAGTACTTC. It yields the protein CASSQASSQGYEQYF.

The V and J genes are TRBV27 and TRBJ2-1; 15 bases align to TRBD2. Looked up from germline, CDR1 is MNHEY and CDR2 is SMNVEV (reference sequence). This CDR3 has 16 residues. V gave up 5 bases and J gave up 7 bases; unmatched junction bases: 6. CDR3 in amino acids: CASSTRTSGRGNEQFF. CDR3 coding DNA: TGTGCCAGCAGTACAAGGACTAGCGGGAGGGGGAATGAGCAGTTCTTC.

CDR3 nucleotides: TGTGCCATCACAGGGACAGGGGGCTACAATGAGCAGTTCTTC. It is translated as CAITGTGGYNEQFF. V usage is TRBV10-3 and J usage is TRBJ2-1; 11 nucleotides line up with TRBD1. CDR3 length: 14 amino acids. Germline assignment: CDR1 ENHRY and CDR2 SYGVKD. Trimming took 7 bases from V and 3 from J; bases not matched to a gene: 2.

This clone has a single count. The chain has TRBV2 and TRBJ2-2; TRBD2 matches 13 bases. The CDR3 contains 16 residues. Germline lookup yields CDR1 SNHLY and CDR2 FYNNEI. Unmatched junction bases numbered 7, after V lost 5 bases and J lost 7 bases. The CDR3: CASSTTSGRALGELFF. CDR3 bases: TGTGCCAGCAGTACCACTAGCGGGAGGGCACTCGGGGAGCTGTTTTTT.

The CDR3 sequence is CAWSPRGGAAKYNSPLHF. The DNA for the CDR3 is TGTGCCTGGAGCCCCCGCGGGGGAGCGGCCAAGTATAATTCACCCCTCCACTTT. The V gene is TRBV30, the J gene TRBJ1-6; TRBD1 is a possible D gene (5 bases). Germline V gives CDR1 GTSNPN, CDR2 SVGIG (reference sequence). The CDR3 runs to 18 residues. Trimming removed 3 bases at V and 4 bases at J, with 22 bases between.

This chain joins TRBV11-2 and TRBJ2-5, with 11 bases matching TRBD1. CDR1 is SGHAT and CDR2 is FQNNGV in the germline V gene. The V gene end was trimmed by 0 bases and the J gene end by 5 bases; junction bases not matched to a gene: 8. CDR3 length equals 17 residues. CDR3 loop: CASSLDRRTGGQETQYF. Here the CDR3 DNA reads TGTGCCAGCAGCTTAGATCGGCGGACAGGGGGCCAGGAGACCCAGTACTTC.

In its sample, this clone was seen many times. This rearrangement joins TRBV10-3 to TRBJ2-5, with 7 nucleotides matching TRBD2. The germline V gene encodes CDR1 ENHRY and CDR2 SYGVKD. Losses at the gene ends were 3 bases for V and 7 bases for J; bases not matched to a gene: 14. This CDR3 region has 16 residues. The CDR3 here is CAISEPRTGVAGTQYF. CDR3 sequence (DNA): TGTGCCATCAGTGAACCAAGAACCGGGGTAGCGGGGACCCAGTACTTC.

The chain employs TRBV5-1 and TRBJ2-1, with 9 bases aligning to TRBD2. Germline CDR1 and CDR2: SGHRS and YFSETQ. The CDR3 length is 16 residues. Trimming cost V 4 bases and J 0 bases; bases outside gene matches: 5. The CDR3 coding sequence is TGCGCCAGCAGCCCCGATAGCGGGAGCTCCTACAATGAGCAGTTCTTC. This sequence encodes CASSPDSGSSYNEQFF.

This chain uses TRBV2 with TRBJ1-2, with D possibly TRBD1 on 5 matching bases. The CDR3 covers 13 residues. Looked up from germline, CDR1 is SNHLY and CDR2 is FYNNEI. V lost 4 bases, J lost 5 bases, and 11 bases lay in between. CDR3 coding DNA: TGTGCCAGCAGTGCCGGGACCGGGTATGGCTACACCTTC. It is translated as CASSAGTGYGYTF.

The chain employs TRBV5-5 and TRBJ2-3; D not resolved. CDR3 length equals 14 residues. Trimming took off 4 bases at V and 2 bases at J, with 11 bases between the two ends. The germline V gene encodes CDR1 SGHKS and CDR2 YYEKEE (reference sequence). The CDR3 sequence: CASSLTPSTDTQYF. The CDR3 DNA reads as TGTGCCAGCAGCCTGACTCCGTCCACAGATACGCAGTATTTT.

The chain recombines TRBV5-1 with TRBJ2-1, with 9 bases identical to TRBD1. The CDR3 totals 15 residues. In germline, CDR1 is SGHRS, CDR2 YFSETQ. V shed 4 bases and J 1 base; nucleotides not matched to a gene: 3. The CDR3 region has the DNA TGCGCCAGCAGCACGACAGGGGGGTCCTACAATGAGCAGTTCTTC. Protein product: CASSTTGGSYNEQFF.

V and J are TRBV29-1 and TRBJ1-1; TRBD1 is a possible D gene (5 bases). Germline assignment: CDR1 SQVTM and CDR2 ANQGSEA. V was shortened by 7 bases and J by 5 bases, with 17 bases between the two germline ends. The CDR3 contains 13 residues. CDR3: CSGGRGSGTEAFF. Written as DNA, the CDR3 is TGCAGCGGTGGGAGGGGAAGTGGTACTGAAGCTTTCTTT.

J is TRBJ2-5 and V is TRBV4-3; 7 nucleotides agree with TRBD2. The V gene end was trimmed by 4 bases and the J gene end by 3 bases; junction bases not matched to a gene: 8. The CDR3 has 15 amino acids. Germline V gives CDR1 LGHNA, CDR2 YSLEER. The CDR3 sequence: CASSLRGAGEETQYF. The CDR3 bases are TGCGCCAGCAGCCTTCGAGGGGCGGGGGAAGAGACCCAGTACTTC.

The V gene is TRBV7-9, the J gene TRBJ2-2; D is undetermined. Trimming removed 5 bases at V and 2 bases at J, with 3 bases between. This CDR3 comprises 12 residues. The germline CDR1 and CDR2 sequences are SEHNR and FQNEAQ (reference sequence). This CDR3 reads CASSDNTGELFF. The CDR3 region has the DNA TGTGCCAGCAGCGATAACACCGGGGAGCTGTTTTTT.

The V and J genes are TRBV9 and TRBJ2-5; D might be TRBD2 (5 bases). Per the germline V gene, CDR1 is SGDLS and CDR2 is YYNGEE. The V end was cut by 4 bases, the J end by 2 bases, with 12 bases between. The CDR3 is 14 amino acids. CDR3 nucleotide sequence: TGTGCCAGCAGCCCTCGGACTCTACAAGAGACCCAGTACTTC. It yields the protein CASSPRTLQETQYF.

The CDR3 region is CASSQEGKGGEETQYF. The CDR3 coding sequence is TGCGCCAGCAGCCAAGAGGGGAAAGGCGGGGAAGAGACCCAGTACTTC. This chain connects TRBV4-3 to TRBJ2-5; D perhaps matches TRBD2 (6 bases). V dropped 0 bases and J dropped 3 bases, with 14 bases sitting between them. CDR1 is LGHNA and CDR2 is YSLEER in the germline V gene. The CDR3 has 16 residues.

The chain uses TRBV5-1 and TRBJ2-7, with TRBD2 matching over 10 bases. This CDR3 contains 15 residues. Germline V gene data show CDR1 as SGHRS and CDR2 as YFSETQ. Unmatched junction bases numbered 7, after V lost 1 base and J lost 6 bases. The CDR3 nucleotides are TGCGCCAGCAGCTTGACTAGCGGGAACGGGGTCGAGCAGTACTTC. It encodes CASSLTSGNGVEQYF.